The present T cell receptor (beta chain) was sequenced within a study of pediatric ulcerative colitis. Study-level information: Disease was pancolitis in several and left-sided in two, histology-confirmed. Findings and limits, study-wide: Compared with controls, ulcerative colitis showed greater blood-rectum clone sharing. Rectal repertoires separated controls, mild-moderate and acute severe colitis.

This CDR3 has 12 residues. The V gene's germline CDR1 is ENHRY and CDR2 SYGVKD. This clone has just one count. The antigen is undetermined. One junction end does not reproduce the germline sequence, and a read error may be involved. The repertoire was sequenced with immunoSEQ multiplex PCR; TCRdb's copy has only in-frame clones and lacks some. The sample consists of tens of thousands of clones, approximately 71% of them appearing once. Rectal tissue came from one to two pinch biopsies taken at colonoscopy. V usage is TRBV10-3 and J usage is TRBJ2-5; TRBD2 is a possible D gene (5 bases). This TCR was recovered from a boy between 5 and 17 years old with severe ulcerative colitis. The material sequenced was gut tissue. CDR3 loop: CATSQLEETQYF. Here the CDR3 DNA reads TGTGCCACCAGTCAACTAGAAGAGACCCAGTACTTC.